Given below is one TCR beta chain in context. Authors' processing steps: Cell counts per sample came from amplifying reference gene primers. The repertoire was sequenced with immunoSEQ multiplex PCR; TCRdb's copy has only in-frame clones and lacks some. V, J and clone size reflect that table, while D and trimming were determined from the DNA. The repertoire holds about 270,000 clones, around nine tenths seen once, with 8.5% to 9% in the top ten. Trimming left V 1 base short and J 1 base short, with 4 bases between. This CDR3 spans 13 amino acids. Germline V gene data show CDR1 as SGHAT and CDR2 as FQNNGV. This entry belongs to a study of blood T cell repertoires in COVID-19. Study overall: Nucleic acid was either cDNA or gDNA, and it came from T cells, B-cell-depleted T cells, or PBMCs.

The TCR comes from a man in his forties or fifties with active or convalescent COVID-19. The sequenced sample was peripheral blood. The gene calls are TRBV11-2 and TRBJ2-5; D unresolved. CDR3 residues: CASSLGAQETQYF. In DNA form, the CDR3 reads TGTGCCAGCAGCTTAGGGGCCCAAGAGACCCAGTACTTC.